These 2 T cell receptor beta chains were all obtained from the same sample, sequenced in a study of blood T cells in healthy people across ages (dated by TCRdb to 2015 to 2017). Libraries were made using 5' RACE. Sequencing used an Illumina HiSeq 2500. The second PCR ran for roughly 7 to 11 cycles and used a J-beta primer mix along with a sample-barcoded 5' primer. In-frame beta chains were kept once TCRdb had trimmed the public reads at Q25 with fastp and called clones with MiXCR. Rows with one shared CDR3 protein collapse into an entry with the most common genes and DNA. In this sample the table shows roughly 800,000 distinct CDR3 sequences, 55% to 70% of which occur a single time. Approximately 20% of the sample belongs to the ten largest clones. Sequenced: blood. The receptors come from a man aged 25-45 years in good health.

The chain links TRBV5-1 to TRBJ2-3; D might be TRBD1 or TRBD2, each matching 6 bases. The CDR3 covers 16 residues. Germline CDR1 is SGHRS and CDR2 is YFSETQ. Between the trimmed V and J ends, which lost 1 base and 0 bases, there was a span of 12 bases. This CDR3 is CASSLRRGASTDTQYF. CDR3 nucleotides: TGCGCCAGCAGCTTGAGGAGGGGGGCTAGCACAGATACGCAGTATTTT.

The V gene is TRBV7-2, the J gene TRBJ1-1; D perhaps matches TRBD1 (5 bases). Per the germline V gene, CDR1 is SGHTA and CDR2 is FQGNSA. V dropped 7 bases and J dropped 6 bases, with 12 bases sitting between them. This CDR3 contains 12 residues. This chain's CDR3 is CASTSGFSEAFF. In DNA, the CDR3 is TGTGCCAGCACCTCAGGGTTTTCTGAAGCTTTCTTT. Variable domain in full (rest from reference TRBV7-2 and TRBJ1-1): GAGVSQSPSNKVTEKGKDVELRCDPISGHTALYWYRQSLGQGLEFLIYFQGNSAPDKSGLPSDRFSAERTGGSVSTLTIQRTQQEDSAVYLCASTSGFSEAFFGQGTRLTVV.